This T cell receptor beta chain was obtained from a study of OX40 agonist ivuxolimab in advanced cancers. The wider study: Patients were dosed intravenously with ivuxolimab at 0.01 to 10 mg/kg every 2 weeks. Earlier anti-PD-1, anti-PD-L1 or anti-CTLA-4 therapy was permitted; roughly 37% had received some. Study-level results: Expanded clones belonging to CD8+ T cells outnumbered, on average, those of CD4+. Antigen targets of the expanded peripheral T cells went undetermined.

Assay: immunoSEQ multiplex PCR; the TCRdb copy retains only in-frame clones and omits some. The table includes about 120,000 clones, approximately 92% detected once. Turning to this clone: Its antigen is unidentified.

The receptor's source is an adult with an advanced solid tumor such as melanoma, head and neck, liver or kidney cancer. The sample here was CD4+ or CD8+ T cells sorted from blood, taken in a trial of the OX40 agonist ivuxolimab.

The CDR3 bases are TGTGCCAGTAGTATAGCCCAGGGCAAAAACATTCAGTACTTC. Protein sequence: CASSIAQGKNIQYF. The J gene is TRBJ2-4, the V gene TRBV19, with D maybe TRBD1 (5 bases). This CDR3 contains 14 residues. Between the trimmed V and J ends, which lost 1 base and 3 bases, there was a span of 7 bases. Germline CDR1 and CDR2: LNHDA and SQIVND (reference sequence).